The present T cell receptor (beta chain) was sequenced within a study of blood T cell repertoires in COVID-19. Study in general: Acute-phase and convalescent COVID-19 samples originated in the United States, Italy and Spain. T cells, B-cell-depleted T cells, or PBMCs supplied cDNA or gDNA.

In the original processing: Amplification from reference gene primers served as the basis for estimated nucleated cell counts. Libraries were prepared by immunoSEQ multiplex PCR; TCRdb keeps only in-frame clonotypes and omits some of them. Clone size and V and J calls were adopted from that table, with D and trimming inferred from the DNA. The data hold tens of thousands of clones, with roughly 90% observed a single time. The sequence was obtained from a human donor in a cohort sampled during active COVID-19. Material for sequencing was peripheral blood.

The CDR3 nucleotides read TGTGCCAGCAGCCCGAGCTTAGCGGGCTCCACAGATACGCAGTATTTT. This encodes CASSPSLAGSTDTQYF. This chain joins TRBV11-2 and TRBJ2-3, with TRBD2 identical over 7 bases. Per the germline V gene, CDR1 is SGHAT and CDR2 is FQNNGV. V trimming: 5 bases; J trimming: 2 bases; junction bases outside the gene matches: 10. The CDR3 is 16 residues long.